Sequencing of this TCR beta chain was carried out in a study of blood T cell repertoires in COVID-19. This CDR3 is built from 15 residues. The V segment lost 5 bases and the J segment 8 bases; nucleotides outside the gene matches: 7. The germline CDR1 and CDR2 sequences are MNHEY and SVGAGI. The protocol was immunoSEQ multiplex PCR, while the TCRdb copy is restricted to in-frame clones and leaves out a portion. The sample contains approximately 100,000 clones, 71% of which appear only once. This chain links TRBV6-5 with TRBJ1-6; 9 nucleotides match TRBD1. The receptor was derived from a human donor with acute or convalescent COVID-19. The donor label of this sample is uncertain. The sequencing sample was made of peripheral blood. CDR3 coding DNA: TGTGCCAGCAGTACCGATGGGACAGGGCATTCACCCCTCCACTTT. It is translated as CASSTDGTGHSPLHF.